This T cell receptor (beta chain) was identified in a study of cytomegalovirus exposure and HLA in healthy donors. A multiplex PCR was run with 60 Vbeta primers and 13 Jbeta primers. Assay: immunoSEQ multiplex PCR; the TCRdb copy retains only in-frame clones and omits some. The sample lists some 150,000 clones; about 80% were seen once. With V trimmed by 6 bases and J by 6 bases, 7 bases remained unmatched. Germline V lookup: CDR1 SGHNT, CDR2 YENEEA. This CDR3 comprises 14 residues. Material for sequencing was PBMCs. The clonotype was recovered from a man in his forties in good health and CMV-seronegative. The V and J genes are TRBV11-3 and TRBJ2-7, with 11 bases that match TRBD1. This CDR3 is CASRRGQGAGEQYF. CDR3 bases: TGTGCCAGCAGAAGAGGACAGGGGGCGGGCGAGCAGTACTTC.